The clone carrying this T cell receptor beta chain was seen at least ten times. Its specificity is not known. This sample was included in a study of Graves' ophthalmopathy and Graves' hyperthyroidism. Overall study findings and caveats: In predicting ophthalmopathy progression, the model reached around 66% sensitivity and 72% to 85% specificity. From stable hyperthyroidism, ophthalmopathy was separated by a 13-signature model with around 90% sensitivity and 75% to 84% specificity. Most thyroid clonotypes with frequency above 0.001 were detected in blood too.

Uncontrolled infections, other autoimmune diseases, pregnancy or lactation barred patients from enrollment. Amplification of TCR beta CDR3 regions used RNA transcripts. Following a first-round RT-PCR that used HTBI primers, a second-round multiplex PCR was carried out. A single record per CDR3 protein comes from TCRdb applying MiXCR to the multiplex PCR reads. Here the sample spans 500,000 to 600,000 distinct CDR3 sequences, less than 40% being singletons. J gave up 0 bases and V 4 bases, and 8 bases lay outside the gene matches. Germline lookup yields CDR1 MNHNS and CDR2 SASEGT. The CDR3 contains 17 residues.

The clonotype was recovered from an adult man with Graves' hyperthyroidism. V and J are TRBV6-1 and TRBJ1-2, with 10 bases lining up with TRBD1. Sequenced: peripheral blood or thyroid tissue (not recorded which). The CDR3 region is CASSASWTGGSNYGYTF. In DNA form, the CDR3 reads TGTGCCAGCAGTGCGTCCTGGACAGGGGGATCTAACTATGGCTACACCTTC.